This T cell receptor (beta chain) was profiled in a study of T cells in Graves' hyperthyroidism and ophthalmopathy. Study background: Blood from the periphery was taken at initial diagnosis, before any treatment.

The study's findings and limits: A model of 13 V-J features distinguished ophthalmopathy from stable hyperthyroidism.

Diagnoses used clinical symptoms, serum thyroxine and TRAb, thyroid ultrasound and orbital computed tomography. Using more than 7.5 ml of fresh peripheral blood, PBMCs were prepared. At least ten counts were recorded for this clonotype. What it binds is not known. RNA transcripts were the template for amplifying TCR beta CDR3 regions. The primer set for the first-round RT-PCR of the TCR CDR3 was HTBI. Each CDR3 protein is one row after TCRdb ran MiXCR on the multiplex PCR reads. The sample lists 470,000 or so distinct CDR3 sequences, about a fifth occurring once. Sequenced: blood. This TCR derives from a young man with Graves' hyperthyroidism.

The CDR3 reads CASSEAGPGTGGTEAFF. The CDR3 DNA reads as TGTGCCAGCAGTGAAGCGGGCCCCGGGACAGGCGGGACTGAAGCTTTCTTT. V usage is TRBV6-1 and J usage is TRBJ1-1, with 8 positions matching TRBD1. The V segment lost 0 bases and the J segment 5 bases; nucleotides outside the gene matches: 11. Per germline, CDR1 MNHNS and CDR2 SASEGT. The CDR3 length is 17 residues.